This T cell receptor beta chain was recovered during a study of blood T cells in healthy people across ages. General study findings and limits: The unknown donor CMV status may have confounded expanded clonotype changes.

On this clonotype: Its specificity is not known.

Germline CDR1 and CDR2: SGHAT and FQNNGV. V was trimmed by 5 bases and J by 3 bases, leaving 13 bases between them. The CDR3 extends over 15 amino acids. The second PCR ran about 6 to 11 cycles with a sample-barcoded 5' primer and J-beta primers. TCRdb reanalysed the 5' RACE reads using MiXCR and keeps one entry per CDR3 protein. The sample has over a million distinct CDR3 sequences, 35% to 45% seen once; the top ten hold more than 4%. All donors came from Russia, were Caucasian and healthy, and spanned ages roughly 6 to 95. The TCR comes from a young woman in good health. The gene calls are TRBV11-2 and TRBJ1-4; D might be TRBD1 (6 bases). The sample comprised blood. The CDR3 sequence is CASSLSRGANEKLFF. CDR3 coding DNA: TGTGCCAGCAGCCTGTCCAGGGGAGCTAATGAAAAACTGTTTTTT.